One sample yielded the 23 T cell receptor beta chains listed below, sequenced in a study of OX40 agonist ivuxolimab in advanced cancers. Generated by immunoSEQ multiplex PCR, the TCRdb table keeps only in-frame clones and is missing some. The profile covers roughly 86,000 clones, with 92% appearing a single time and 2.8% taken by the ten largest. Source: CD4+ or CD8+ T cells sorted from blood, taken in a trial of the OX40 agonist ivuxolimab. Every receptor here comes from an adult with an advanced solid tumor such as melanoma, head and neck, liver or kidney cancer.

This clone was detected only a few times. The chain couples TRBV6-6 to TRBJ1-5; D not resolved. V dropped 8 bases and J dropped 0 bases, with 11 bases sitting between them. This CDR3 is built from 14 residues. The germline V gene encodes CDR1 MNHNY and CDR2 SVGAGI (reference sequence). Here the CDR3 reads CASWTGISNQPQHF. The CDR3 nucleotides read TGTGCCAGCTGGACGGGGATTAGCAATCAGCCCCAGCATTTT.

The CDR3 region is CASSSSGGATEQYF. DNA for the CDR3: TGTGCCAGCAGCTCTAGCGGGGGGGCAACCGAGCAGTACTTC. The V gene is TRBV7-2, the J gene TRBJ2-7; TRBD2 aligns across 12 bases. Germline loops: CDR1 SGHTA, CDR2 FQGNSA. V dropped 4 bases and J dropped 6; count of bases not matched to a gene: 4. The CDR3 contains 14 residues.

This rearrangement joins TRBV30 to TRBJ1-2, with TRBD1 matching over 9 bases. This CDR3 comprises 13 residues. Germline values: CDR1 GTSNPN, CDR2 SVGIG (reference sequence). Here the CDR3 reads CACEAQGAGGYTF. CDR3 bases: TGTGCATGTGAAGCACAGGGGGCTGGCGGCTACACCTTC.

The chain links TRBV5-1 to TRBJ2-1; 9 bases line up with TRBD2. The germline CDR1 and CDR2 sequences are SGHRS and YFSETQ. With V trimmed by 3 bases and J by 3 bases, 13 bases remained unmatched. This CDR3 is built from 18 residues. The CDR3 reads CASSSFAGGRGSYNEQFF. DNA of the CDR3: TGCGCCAGCAGCTCCTTCGCCGGCGGGAGGGGTAGCTACAATGAGCAGTTCTTC.

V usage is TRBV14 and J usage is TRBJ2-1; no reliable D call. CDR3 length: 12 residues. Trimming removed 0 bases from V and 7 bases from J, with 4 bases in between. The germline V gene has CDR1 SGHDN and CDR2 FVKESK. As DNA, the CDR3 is TGTGCCAGCAGCCAAGAGGGAAATGAGCAGTTCTTC. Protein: CASSQEGNEQFF.

The CDR3 region is CASSPMISIRETQYF. As DNA, the CDR3 is TGTGCCAGCAGCCCTATGATTTCGATTCGGGAGACCCAGTACTTC. The genes are TRBV7-2 and TRBJ2-5, with no clear D. Trimming cost V 5 bases and J 5 bases, with 18 bases left between them. The CDR3 has 15 amino acids. Germline assignment: CDR1 SGHTA and CDR2 FQGNSA.

The CDR3 protein is CAREGRPYSNQPQHF. CDR3 nucleotides: TGTGCCAGGGAGGGACGTCCATATAGCAATCAGCCCCAGCATTTT. The chain recombines TRBV6-5 with TRBJ1-5; a weak D match, TRBD1 (5 bases). This CDR3 region has 15 residues. Germline lookup yields CDR1 MNHEY and CDR2 SVGAGI. V lost 9 bases, J lost 0 bases, and 15 bases lay in between.

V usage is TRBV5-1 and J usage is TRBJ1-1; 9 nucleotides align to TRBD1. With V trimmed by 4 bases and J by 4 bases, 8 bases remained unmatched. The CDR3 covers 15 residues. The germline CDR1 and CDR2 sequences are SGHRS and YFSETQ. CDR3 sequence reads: CASSPAQGAGTEAFF. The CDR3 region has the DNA TGCGCCAGCAGCCCCGCACAGGGGGCGGGCACTGAAGCTTTCTTT.

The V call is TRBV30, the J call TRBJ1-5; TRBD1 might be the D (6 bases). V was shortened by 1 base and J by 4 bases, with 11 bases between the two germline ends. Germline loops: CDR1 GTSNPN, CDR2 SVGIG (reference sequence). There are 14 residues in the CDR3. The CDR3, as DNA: TGTGCCTGGAGTGGAGAGGGGGGAAATCAGCCCCAGCATTTT. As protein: CAWSGEGGNQPQHF.

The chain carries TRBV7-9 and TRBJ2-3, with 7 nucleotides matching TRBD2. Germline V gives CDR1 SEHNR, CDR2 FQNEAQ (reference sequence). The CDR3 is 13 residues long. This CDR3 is CVSALGRTDTQYF. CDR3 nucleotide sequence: TGTGTTTCGGCCCTCGGGAGGACAGATACGCAGTATTTT.

The CDR3 loop is CASSLRQARWTEAFF. The CDR3 region has the DNA TGTGCCAGCAGTTTAAGACAGGCTAGATGGACTGAAGCTTTCTTT. This rearrangement joins TRBV27 to TRBJ1-1; D is possibly TRBD1 (6 bases). Per the germline V gene, CDR1 is MNHEY and CDR2 is SMNVEV (reference sequence). V was clipped by 2 bases and J by 5 bases, with 15 bases between them. The CDR3 totals 15 residues.

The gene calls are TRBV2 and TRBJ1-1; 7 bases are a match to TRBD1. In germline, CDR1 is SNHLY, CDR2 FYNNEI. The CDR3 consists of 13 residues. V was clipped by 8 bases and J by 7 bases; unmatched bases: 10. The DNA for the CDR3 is TGTGCCAGCGAGAAGACAGGGAGAGGTGAAGCTTTCTTT. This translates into CASEKTGRGEAFF.

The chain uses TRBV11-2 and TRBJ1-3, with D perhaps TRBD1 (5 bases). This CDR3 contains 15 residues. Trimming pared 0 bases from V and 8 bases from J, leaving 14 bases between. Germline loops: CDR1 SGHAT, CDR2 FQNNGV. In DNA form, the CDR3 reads TGTGCCAGCAGCTTAGAAGTAGAACTAGGGGACACCATATATTTT. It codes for CASSLEVELGDTIYF.

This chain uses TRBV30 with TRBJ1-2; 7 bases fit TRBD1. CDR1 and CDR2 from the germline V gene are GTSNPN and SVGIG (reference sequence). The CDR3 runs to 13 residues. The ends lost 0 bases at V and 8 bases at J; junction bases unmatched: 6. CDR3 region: CAWSVNRGGGYTF. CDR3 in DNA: TGTGCCTGGAGTGTAAACAGGGGCGGCGGCTACACCTTC. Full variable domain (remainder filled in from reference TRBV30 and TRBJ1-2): SQTIHQWPATLVQPVGSPLSLECTVEGTSNPNLYWYRQAAGRGLQLLFYSVGIGQISSEVPQNLSASRPQDRQFILSSKKLLLSDSGFYLCAWSVNRGGGYTFGSGTRLTVV.

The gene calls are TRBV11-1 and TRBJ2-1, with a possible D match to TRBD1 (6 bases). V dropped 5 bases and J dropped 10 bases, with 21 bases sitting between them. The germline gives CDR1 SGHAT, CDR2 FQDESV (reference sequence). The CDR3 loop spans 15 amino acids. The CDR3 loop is CASSRSGHLDGEQFF. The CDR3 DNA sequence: TGTGCCAGCAGCCGATCGGGACACCTTGATGGGGAGCAGTTCTTC.

The chain's CDR3 is CASSLGQGDGYTF. CDR3 nucleotide sequence: TGTGCCAGCAGCTTAGGCCAGGGAGATGGCTACACCTTC. This chain links TRBV7-9 with TRBJ1-2, with D possibly being TRBD1 (5 bases). From germline, CDR1 is SEHNR and CDR2 FQNEAQ (reference sequence). V lost 1 base to trimming and J lost 6 bases, with 9 bases between them. The CDR3 extends over 13 amino acids.

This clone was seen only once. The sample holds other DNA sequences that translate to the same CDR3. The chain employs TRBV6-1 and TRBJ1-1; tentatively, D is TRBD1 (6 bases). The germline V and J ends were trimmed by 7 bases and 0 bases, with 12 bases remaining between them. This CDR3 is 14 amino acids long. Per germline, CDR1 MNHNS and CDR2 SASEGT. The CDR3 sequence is CASTLQGMNTEAFF. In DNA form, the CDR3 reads TGTGCCAGCACTTTACAGGGCATGAACACTGAAGCTTTCTTT.

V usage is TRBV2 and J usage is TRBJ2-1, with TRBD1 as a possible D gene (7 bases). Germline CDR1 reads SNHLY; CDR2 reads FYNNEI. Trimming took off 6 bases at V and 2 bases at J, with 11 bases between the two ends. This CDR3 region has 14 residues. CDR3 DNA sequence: TGTGCCAGCAGGGGCGGGACAGCCTACAATGAGCAGTTCTTC. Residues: CASRGGTAYNEQFF.

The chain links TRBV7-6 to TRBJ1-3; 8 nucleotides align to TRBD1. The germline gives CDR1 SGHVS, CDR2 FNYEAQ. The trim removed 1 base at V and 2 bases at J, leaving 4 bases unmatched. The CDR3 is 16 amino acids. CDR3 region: CASSLVGRGPGNTIYF. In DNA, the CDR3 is TGTGCCAGCAGCTTAGTGGGCAGGGGGCCTGGAAACACCATATATTTT.

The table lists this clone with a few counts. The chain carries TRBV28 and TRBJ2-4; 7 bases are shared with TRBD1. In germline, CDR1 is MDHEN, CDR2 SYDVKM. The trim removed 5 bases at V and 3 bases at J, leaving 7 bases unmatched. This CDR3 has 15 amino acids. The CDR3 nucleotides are TGTGCCAGCAGTCCAGGGGGACAGCGCAAAAACATTCAGTACTTC. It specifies CASSPGGQRKNIQYF.

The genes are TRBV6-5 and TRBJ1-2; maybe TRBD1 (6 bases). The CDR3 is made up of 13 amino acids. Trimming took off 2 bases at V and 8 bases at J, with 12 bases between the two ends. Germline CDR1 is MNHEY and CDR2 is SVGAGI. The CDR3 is CASSYRTVGGYTF. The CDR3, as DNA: TGTGCCAGCAGTTACAGGACAGTTGGCGGCTACACCTTC.

CDR3 coding DNA: TGTGCCAGCAGCTTATTCAAGGTCGTTGGGGACAGGGCACCCAGGGCTTTCTTT. Protein product: CASSLFKVVGDRAPRAFF. The chain recombines TRBV13 with TRBJ1-1, with 9 bases identical to TRBD1. Germline assignment: CDR1 PRHDT and CDR2 FYEKMQ (reference sequence). There are 18 residues in the CDR3. The ends lost 2 bases at V and 11 bases at J; junction bases unmatched: 21.

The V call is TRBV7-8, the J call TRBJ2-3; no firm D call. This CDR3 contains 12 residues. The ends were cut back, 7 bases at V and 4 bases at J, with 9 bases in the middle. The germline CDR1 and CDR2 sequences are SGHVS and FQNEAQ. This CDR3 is CASTTRADTQYF. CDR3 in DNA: TGTGCCAGCACTACCCGGGCAGATACGCAGTATTTT.